Sequencing of this T cell receptor (beta chain) was carried out in a study of T-cell memory formation after mild COVID-19 (dated by TCRdb to the early 2020s). Background on the whole study: Most TCR sequence clusters were specific to one of the two donors. In two donors, T-cell clones that expanded and contracted after mild COVID-19 were followed by sequencing TCRalpha and TCRbeta repertoires longitudinally. Two young, previously healthy adult volunteers, one female and one male, were included in the cohort.

The CDR3 covers 15 residues, taking in both the cysteine and the phenylalanine. The CDR3 DNA has 45 bases and is translated from base 1. From a lookup of the germline V gene, CDR1 and CDR2 are MNHEY and SVGAGI. Germline trimming: 6 bases from V, 2 bases from J; junction bases outside gene matches: 8. As regards this clonotype: The antigen it binds to is not known. Qualities for individual bases were not recorded, and no much larger clone is one base off.

Paper-wide results and their limitations: Whether the second-wave clones peaking on day 37 were SARS-CoV-2 specific was not confirmed. The study included only a couple of mild cases, and larger cohorts that include severe cases with pre-infection samples were judged to be necessary. Contracting CD4+ clones were located mainly in the CM and EM memory subsets, whereas CD8+ clones were found to be enriched in EMRA. Clones contracting from day 15 to 85 had balanced CD4/CD8 phenotypes, while a second wave expanding from day 15 to 37 was biased towards CD4+. Some responding clones were found in pre-infection memory, which suggests that pre-existing cross-reactive memory T cells took part in the SARS-CoV-2 response.

Sequencing took place on an Illumina NovaSeq 6000. TCRalpha and TCRbeta cDNA libraries were built by 5'RACE with constant-segment primers, adding sample barcodes and unique molecular identifiers. Trizol reagent was used to extract RNA from every sample. Libraries were amplified in two PCR steps, with a second sample barcode and Illumina TruSeq adapters added in the second step. Libraries were sequenced on an Illumina NovaSeq with 2 x 150 bp paired-end reads. As for how the authors treated the data: The reads were demultiplexed and collapsed into UMI-guided consensus sequences using migec v1.2.7. With mixcr v2.1.11, UMI consensuses were aligned to TRA and TRB V and J templates and assembled into clonotypes. Clonotypes were classified as expanded or contracted when called significant by both edgeR and NoisET, with noise models trained on biological replicates. For edgeR calls, a false discovery rate-adjusted p below 0.01 and a log2 fold-change threshold of 1 were applied. PCA with hierarchical clustering of max-normalized trajectories of the 1000 most abundant clonotypes was used as exploratory dynamics analysis. The CD4 or CD8 phenotype of responding clones was assigned using the separately sequenced CD4+ and CD8+ repertoires. TCRdb reworked the public reads: Q25 trimming with fastp, MiXCR clone assembly, productive beta chains retained. A single entry per CDR3 protein holds the most common genes and DNA from its merged rows. These V and J calls rely on TCRdb rather than the paper's analysis. The sample profile shows 220,000 or so distinct CDR3 sequences; 7.5% to 10% of them were found once. The ten largest make up about 3.8% of the sample.

PBMCs were isolated by Ficoll-Paque density gradient centrifugation. This TCR came from a man aged 18-30 years who had mild COVID-19 (a few samples of this study predate the infection). The sample titles of this study are shuffled in the database, so cell type and time point are left out; the donor was told from shared clones. The chain couples TRBV6-5 to TRBJ2-3, with 7 bases aligning to TRBD1. The sequencing sample was made of PBMCs or a T cell subset sorted from them (not recorded which). For the CDR3, the sequence is CASRRTGVVTDTQYF. The nucleotides are TGTGCCAGCAGAAGAACAGGGGTAGTCACAGATACGCAGTATTTT.